A selection of T cell receptor beta chains follows, all from one sample in a study of human T cells and chemical hapten exposure. TCRdb itself ran the RACE reads through MiXCR, one entry per CDR3 protein. Here the sample spans 95,000 to 150,000 distinct CDR3 sequences, approximately 12% being singletons. This material consisted of whole blood, taken in connection with sensitization to the hapten diphenylcyclopropenone (DPC). These receptors originate from a woman between 18 and 29 years old with alopecia areata. Some clones in this sample may be carry-over from other donors' samples. CDR3s include the opening cysteine and the closing phenylalanine or tryptophan. D genes are given only for firm matches. Clone sizes are given selectively: once, few, many, or a class where the clone is expanded.

V gene: TRBV4-2; D gene: TRBD1; J gene: TRBJ2-7; clone size: many; CDR3 protein: CASSQDVGQGAYEQYF; CDR3 DNA: TGTGCCAGCAGCCAAGATGTAGGACAGGGGGCCTACGAGCAGTACTTC
V gene: TRBV7-9; D gene: .; J gene: TRBJ2-6; clone size: .; CDR3 protein: CASSFGLAARTSGANVLTF; CDR3 DNA: TGTGCCAGCAGCTTTGGTCTCGCAGCCCGGACCTCTGGGGCCAACGTCCTGACTTTC
V gene: TRBV28; D gene: TRBD1; J gene: TRBJ2-7; clone size: many; CDR3 protein: CASSLPLTGDAYEQYF; CDR3 DNA: TGTGCCAGCAGCCTTCCCTTGACAGGGGACGCCTACGAGCAGTACTTC
V gene: TRBV12-3/TRBV12-4; D gene: .; J gene: TRBJ1-1; clone size: .; CDR3 protein: CASSRHREGYTEAFF; CDR3 DNA: TGTGCCAGCAGTCGTCACAGGGAAGGGTACACTGAAGCTTTCTTT
V gene: TRBV6-7; D gene: .; J gene: TRBJ1-2; clone size: many; CDR3 protein: CASSYYRSLDYGYTF; CDR3 DNA: TGTGCCAGCAGTTATTACAGGAGCCTTGACTATGGCTACACCTTC
V gene: TRBV7-9; D gene: TRBD1; J gene: TRBJ2-7; clone size: few; CDR3 protein: CASSPPGQGSYEQYF; CDR3 DNA: TGTGCCAGCAGCCCCCCGGGACAGGGTTCCTACGAGCAGTACTTC
V gene: TRBV5-1; D gene: .; J gene: TRBJ2-3; clone size: .; CDR3 protein: CASSLDGGTTDTQYF; CDR3 DNA: TGCGCCAGCAGCTTGGACGGGGGAACCACAGATACGCAGTATTTT
V gene: TRBV5-6; D gene: .; J gene: TRBJ2-1; clone size: few; CDR3 protein: CASSFRGSPSGNEQFF; CDR3 DNA: TGTGCCAGCAGTTTCCGGGGCAGTCCCTCCGGGAATGAGCAGTTCTTC
V gene: TRBV12-3/TRBV12-4; D gene: .; J gene: TRBJ1-5; clone size: .; CDR3 protein: CASRAAGHSNQPQHF; CDR3 DNA: TGTGCCAGCAGGGCGGCCGGGCATAGCAATCAGCCCCAGCATTTT
V gene: TRBV20-1; D gene: TRBD1; J gene: TRBJ1-1; clone size: .; CDR3 protein: CSARDQGRGRLGTEAFF; CDR3 DNA: TGCAGTGCTAGAGATCAGGGAAGGGGGCGACTGGGAACTGAAGCTTTCTTT
V gene: TRBV6-6; D gene: .; J gene: TRBJ1-5; clone size: .; CDR3 protein: CASSYSSTGEPQHF; CDR3 DNA: TGTGCCAGCAGTTACTCCTCCACTGGGGAGCCCCAGCATTTT
V gene: TRBV7-9; D gene: .; J gene: TRBJ2-1; clone size: few; CDR3 protein: CASSLQRVMVNEQFF; CDR3 DNA: TGTGCCAGCAGCTTACAACGGGTAATGGTCAATGAGCAGTTCTTC
V gene: TRBV28; D gene: .; J gene: TRBJ1-6; clone size: many; CDR3 protein: CASKWRGMNNSPLHF; CDR3 DNA: TGTGCCAGCAAATGGAGGGGTATGAATAATTCACCCCTCCACTTT
V gene: TRBV12-3/TRBV12-4; D gene: TRBD1; J gene: TRBJ1-3; clone size: many; CDR3 protein: CASSFRDRAHLSGNTIYF; CDR3 DNA: TGTGCCAGCAGTTTCCGGGACAGGGCCCACCTTTCTGGAAACACCATATATTTT
V gene: TRBV6-2/TRBV6-3; D gene: .; J gene: TRBJ1-1; clone size: many; CDR3 protein: CASKWDHNTEAFF; CDR3 DNA: TGTGCCAGCAAATGGGACCACAACACTGAAGCTTTCTTT
V gene: TRBV15; D gene: .; J gene: TRBJ1-3; clone size: many; CDR3 protein: CATSRDFSSGNTIYF; CDR3 DNA: TGTGCCACCAGCAGAGATTTCTCCTCTGGAAACACCATATATTTT
V gene: TRBV4-3; D gene: .; J gene: TRBJ2-2; clone size: few; CDR3 protein: CASSQDLRDEVTGELFF; CDR3 DNA: TGCGCCAGCAGCCAAGATCTGAGAGACGAGGTCACCGGGGAGCTGTTTTTT
V gene: TRBV9; D gene: .; J gene: TRBJ2-5; clone size: few; CDR3 protein: CASSPRTGSGAQYF; CDR3 DNA: TGTGCCAGCAGCCCACGGACCGGATCCGGGGCCCAGTACTTC
V gene: TRBV24-1; D gene: .; J gene: TRBJ2-1; clone size: .; CDR3 protein: CATSFPAVVYNEQFF; CDR3 DNA: TGTGCCACCAGTTTTCCCGCCGTTGTATACAATGAGCAGTTCTTC
V gene: TRBV20-1; D gene: .; J gene: TRBJ1-1; clone size: few; CDR3 protein: CSARDIGFF; CDR3 DNA: TGCAGTGCTAGAGATATTGGTTTCTTT
V gene: TRBV6-6; D gene: TRBD1; J gene: TRBJ1-1; clone size: .; CDR3 protein: CASSKMNRGGTEAFF; CDR3 DNA: TGTGCCAGCAGTAAGATGAACAGGGGAGGGACTGAAGCTTTCTTT
V gene: TRBV11-2; D gene: .; J gene: TRBJ1-1; clone size: .; CDR3 protein: CASSPALPTNTEAFF; CDR3 DNA: TGTGCCAGCAGCCCCGCACTCCCAACGAACACTGAAGCTTTCTTT
V gene: TRBV27; D gene: .; J gene: TRBJ1-1; clone size: few; CDR3 protein: CASRGGGREAFF; CDR3 DNA: TGTGCCAGCAGGGGCGGTGGAAGGGAAGCTTTCTTT
V gene: TRBV6-6; D gene: TRBD1; J gene: TRBJ2-5; clone size: .; CDR3 protein: CASSPPGQAGKTQYF; CDR3 DNA: TGTGCCAGCAGCCCTCCGGGACAGGCCGGAAAGACCCAGTACTTC
V gene: TRBV7-9; D gene: .; J gene: TRBJ1-1; clone size: few; CDR3 protein: CASSLRGARNTEAFF; CDR3 DNA: TGTGCCAGCAGCTTAAGGGGGGCCCGGAACACTGAAGCTTTCTTT
V gene: TRBV10-2; D gene: .; J gene: TRBJ2-3; clone size: .; CDR3 protein: CASSDTGIKPNTQYF; CDR3 DNA: TGCGCCAGCAGTGACACAGGGATTAAACCAAATACGCAGTATTTT
V gene: TRBV12-3/TRBV12-4; D gene: .; J gene: TRBJ2-5; clone size: few; CDR3 protein: CASSPYGGQETQYF; CDR3 DNA: TGTGCCAGCAGTCCCTACGGGGGTCAAGAGACCCAGTACTTC
V gene: TRBV20-1; D gene: TRBD2; J gene: TRBJ2-7; clone size: .; CDR3 protein: CSAVDQSGLAGSWIYEQYF; CDR3 DNA: TGCAGTGCAGTCGATCAATCCGGACTAGCGGGAAGCTGGATCTACGAGCAGTACTTC
V gene: TRBV10-3; D gene: .; J gene: TRBJ2-7; clone size: few; CDR3 protein: CASYYRVYEQYF; CDR3 DNA: TGTGCCTCCTATTACAGGGTCTACGAGCAGTACTTC
V gene: TRBV6-2/TRBV6-3; D gene: TRBD1; J gene: TRBJ1-2; clone size: many; CDR3 protein: CASSRFDRVAYGYTF; CDR3 DNA: TGTGCCAGCAGCCGATTTGACAGGGTCGCCTATGGCTACACCTTC
V gene: TRBV15; D gene: .; J gene: TRBJ1-5; clone size: few; CDR3 protein: CATSRDLRGRDQPQHF; CDR3 DNA: TGTGCCACCAGCAGAGATCTCCGGGGGCGCGATCAGCCCCAGCATTTT
V gene: TRBV29-1; D gene: TRBD1; J gene: TRBJ1-2; clone size: .; CDR3 protein: CSVKRVFGDRGYGYTF; CDR3 DNA: TGCAGCGTTAAGCGGGTCTTTGGGGACAGGGGCTATGGCTACACCTTC
V gene: TRBV6-6; D gene: TRBD1; J gene: TRBJ2-2; clone size: .; CDR3 protein: CASSSRDRAGELFF; CDR3 DNA: TGTGCCAGCAGTTCCAGGGACAGGGCGGGGGAGCTGTTTTTT
V gene: TRBV25-1; D gene: .; J gene: TRBJ1-1; clone size: many; CDR3 protein: CASSEFQGTEAFF; CDR3 DNA: TGTGCCAGCAGTGAATTTCAGGGCACTGAAGCTTTCTTT
V gene: TRBV7-8; D gene: .; J gene: TRBJ2-4; clone size: few; CDR3 protein: CASPSTGAKNIQYF; CDR3 DNA: TGTGCCAGCCCAAGTACAGGGGCCAAAAACATTCAGTACTTC
V gene: TRBV29-1; D gene: .; J gene: TRBJ1-1; clone size: many; CDR3 protein: CSVTQGTSPTEAFF; CDR3 DNA: TGCAGCGTTACGCAGGGGACGAGTCCCACTGAAGCTTTCTTT
V gene: TRBV30; D gene: .; J gene: TRBJ1-4; clone size: few; CDR3 protein: CAWSAGTGNEKLFF; CDR3 DNA: TGTGCCTGGAGCGCCGGGACGGGGAATGAAAAACTGTTTTTT